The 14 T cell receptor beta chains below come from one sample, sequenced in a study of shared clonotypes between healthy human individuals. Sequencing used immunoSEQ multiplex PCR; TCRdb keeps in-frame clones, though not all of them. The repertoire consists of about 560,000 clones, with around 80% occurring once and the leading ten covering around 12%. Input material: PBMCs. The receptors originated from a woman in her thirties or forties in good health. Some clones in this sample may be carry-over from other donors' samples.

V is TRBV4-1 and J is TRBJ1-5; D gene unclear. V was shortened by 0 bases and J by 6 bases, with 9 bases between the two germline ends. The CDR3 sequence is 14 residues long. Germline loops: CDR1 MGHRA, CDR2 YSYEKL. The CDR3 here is CASSQDKGSQPQHF. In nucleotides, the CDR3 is TGCGCCAGCAGCCAAGATAAAGGGAGTCAGCCCCAGCATTTT.

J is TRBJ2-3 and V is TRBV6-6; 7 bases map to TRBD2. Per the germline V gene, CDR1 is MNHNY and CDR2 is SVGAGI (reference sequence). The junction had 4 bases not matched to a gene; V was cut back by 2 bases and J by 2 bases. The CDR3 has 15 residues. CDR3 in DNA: TGTGCCAGCAGTTACGCGGGAGTGACCACAGATACGCAGTATTTT. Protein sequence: CASSYAGVTTDTQYF.

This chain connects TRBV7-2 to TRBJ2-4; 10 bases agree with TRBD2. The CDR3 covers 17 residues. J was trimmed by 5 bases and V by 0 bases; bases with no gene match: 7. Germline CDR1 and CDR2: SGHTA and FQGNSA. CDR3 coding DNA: TGTGCCAGCAGCTTAGCGAGTGGTCTAGCGGGAGAAAACATTCAGTACTTC. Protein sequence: CASSLASGLAGENIQYF.

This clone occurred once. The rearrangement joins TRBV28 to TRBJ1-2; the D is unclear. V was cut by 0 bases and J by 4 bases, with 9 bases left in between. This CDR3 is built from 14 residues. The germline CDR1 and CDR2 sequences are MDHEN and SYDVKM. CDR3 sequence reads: CASSLWDGTYGYTF. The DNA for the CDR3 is TGTGCCAGCAGTTTATGGGACGGAACCTATGGCTACACCTTC.

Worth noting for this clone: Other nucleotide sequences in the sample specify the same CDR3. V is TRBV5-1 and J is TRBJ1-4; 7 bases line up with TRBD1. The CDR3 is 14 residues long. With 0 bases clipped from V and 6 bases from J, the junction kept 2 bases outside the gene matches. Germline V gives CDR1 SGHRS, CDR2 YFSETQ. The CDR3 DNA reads TGCGCCAGCAGCTTGGGCCAGGGGGATGAAAAACTGTTTTTT. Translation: CASSLGQGDEKLFF.

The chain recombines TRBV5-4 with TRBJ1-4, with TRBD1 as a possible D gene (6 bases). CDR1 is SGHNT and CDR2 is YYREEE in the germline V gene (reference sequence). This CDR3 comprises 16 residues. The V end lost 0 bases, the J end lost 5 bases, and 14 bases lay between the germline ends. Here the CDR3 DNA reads TGTGCCAGCAGCTTGGGACGGACAGCCGGAAATGAAAAACTGTTTTTT. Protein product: CASSLGRTAGNEKLFF.

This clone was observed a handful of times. CDR3 residues: CASSDQINTEAFF. CDR3 sequence (DNA): TGTGCCAGCAGTGACCAGATTAACACTGAAGCTTTCTTT. V is TRBV2 and J is TRBJ1-1; no firm D call. The V end was cut by 3 bases, the J end by 2 bases, with 7 bases between. This CDR3 contains 13 residues. The germline gives CDR1 SNHLY, CDR2 FYNNEI.

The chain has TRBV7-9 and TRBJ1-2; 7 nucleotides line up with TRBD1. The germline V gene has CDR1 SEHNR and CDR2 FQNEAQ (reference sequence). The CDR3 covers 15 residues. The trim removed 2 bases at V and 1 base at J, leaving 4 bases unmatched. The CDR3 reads CASSLKQGLNYGYTF. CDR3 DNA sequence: TGTGCCAGCAGCTTAAAACAGGGGCTTAACTATGGCTACACCTTC.

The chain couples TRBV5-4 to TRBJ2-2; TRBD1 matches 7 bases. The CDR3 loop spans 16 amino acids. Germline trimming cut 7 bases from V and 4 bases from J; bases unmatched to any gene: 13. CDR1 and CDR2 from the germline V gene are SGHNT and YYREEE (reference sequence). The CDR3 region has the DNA TGTGCCAGCGCGACCGCGGCAGGGGGACGCACCGGGGAGCTGTTTTTT. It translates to CASATAAGGRTGELFF.

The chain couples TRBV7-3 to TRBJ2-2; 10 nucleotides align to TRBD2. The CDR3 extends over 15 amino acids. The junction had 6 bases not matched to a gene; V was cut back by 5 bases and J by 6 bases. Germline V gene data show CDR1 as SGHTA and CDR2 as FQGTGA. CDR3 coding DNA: TGTGCCAGCAGCCCGACAGCGGGAGGGCCCGGGGAGCTGTTTTTT. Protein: CASSPTAGGPGELFF.

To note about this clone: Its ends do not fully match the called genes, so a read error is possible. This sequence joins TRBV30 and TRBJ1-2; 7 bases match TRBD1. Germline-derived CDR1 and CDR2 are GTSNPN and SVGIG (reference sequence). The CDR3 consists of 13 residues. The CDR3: CARRSGGDYGYTF. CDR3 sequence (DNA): TGTGCCCGGAGATCAGGGGGGGACTATGGCTACACCTTC.

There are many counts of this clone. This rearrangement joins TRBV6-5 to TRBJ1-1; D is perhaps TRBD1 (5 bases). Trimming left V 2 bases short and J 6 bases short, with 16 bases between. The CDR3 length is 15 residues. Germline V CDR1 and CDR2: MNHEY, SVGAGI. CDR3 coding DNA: TGTGCCAGCAGTTACGCGGGACGGGGTTCATCTGAAGCTTTCTTT. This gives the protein CASSYAGRGSSEAFF.

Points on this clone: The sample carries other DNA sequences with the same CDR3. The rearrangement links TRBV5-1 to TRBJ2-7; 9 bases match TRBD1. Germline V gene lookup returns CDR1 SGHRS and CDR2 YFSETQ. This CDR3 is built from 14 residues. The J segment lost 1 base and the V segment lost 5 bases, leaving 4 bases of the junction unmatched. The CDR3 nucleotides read TGCGCCAGCAGTTCCGGGACAGGGTCCTACGAGCAGTACTTC. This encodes CASSSGTGSYEQYF.

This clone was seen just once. The CDR3 sequence: CAIRTTDRLSGANVLTF. The CDR3, as DNA: TGTGCCATCAGGACCACCGACAGGCTGTCTGGGGCCAACGTCCTGACTTTC. The chain links TRBV10-3 to TRBJ2-6; maybe TRBD1 (6 bases). This CDR3 spans 17 amino acids. V was trimmed by 6 bases and J by 1 base, leaving 16 bases between them. CDR1 is ENHRY, CDR2 SYGVKD, per germline.